A selection of T cell receptor beta chains follows, all from one sample in a study of response to subunit inactivated influenza vaccine. TCRdb re-derived calls from the RT-PCR reads in MiXCR, one entry per CDR3 protein. The sample includes around 570,000 distinct CDR3 sequences, 11% seen only once; the top ten take approximately 10%. These data were also filed under a second study, of T cells expressing NK-cell markers.

Sequenced here: PBMCs from blood, sampled on the day of vaccination. The receptors shown here come from a man aged 50-60 years who received an inactivated influenza vaccine. CDR3s include the opening cysteine and the closing phenylalanine or tryptophan. The order of the fields is clone size, V gene, J gene, D gene, CDR3 DNA, CDR3 protein. A D gene is named only where the DNA matches it firmly. Part of the rows lack a size; the others show once, few, many or a class for expanded clones.

abundance: .
v_gene: TRBV10-3
j_gene: TRBJ2-7
d_gene: TRBD1
CDR3nt: TGTGCCGTAACCAAGGGACAGGGGGCTGACGAGCAGTACTTC
CDR3aa: CAVTKGQGADEQYF

abundance: few
v_gene: TRBV19
j_gene: TRBJ1-5
d_gene: TRBD1
CDR3nt: TGTGCCAGTAACCGGGACAGGGAAGGGTCCCAGCATTTT
CDR3aa: CASNRDREGSQHF

abundance: .
v_gene: TRBV3-1
j_gene: TRBJ1-3
d_gene: .
CDR3nt: TGTGCCAGCAGCCAACTCGGAGTACTCTCTGGAAACACCATATATTTT
CDR3aa: CASSQLGVLSGNTIYF

abundance: few
v_gene: TRBV29-1
j_gene: TRBJ2-7
d_gene: .
CDR3nt: TGCAGCGTTAGGATCCCAGTATCCTACGAGCAGTACTTC
CDR3aa: CSVRIPVSYEQYF

abundance: .
v_gene: TRBV15
j_gene: TRBJ1-1
d_gene: TRBD1
CDR3nt: TGTGCCACCAGCAGAGGGACAGGGCCCGAGGAAGCTTTCTTT
CDR3aa: CATSRGTGPEEAFF

abundance: few
v_gene: TRBV20-1
j_gene: TRBJ1-2
d_gene: TRBD1
CDR3nt: TGCAGTGCTCGTAAGGGGGCAGGAACTAACTATGGCTACACCTTC
CDR3aa: CSARKGAGTNYGYTF

abundance: few
v_gene: TRBV25-1
j_gene: TRBJ2-1
d_gene: .
CDR3nt: TGTGCCAGCAGTGATATGTCCCCCAATGAGCAGTTCTTC
CDR3aa: CASSDMSPNEQFF

abundance: .
v_gene: TRBV20-1
j_gene: TRBJ2-5
d_gene: .
CDR3nt: TGCAGTGCTAGGCTGTGGGGGAGAAAAGAGACCCAGTACTTC
CDR3aa: CSARLWGRKETQYF

abundance: .
v_gene: TRBV5-5
j_gene: TRBJ1-2
d_gene: TRBD1
CDR3nt: TGTGCCAGCAGCTTACCGGGACAGGGACACTACACCTTC
CDR3aa: CASSLPGQGHYTF

abundance: .
v_gene: TRBV11-2
j_gene: TRBJ2-1
d_gene: TRBD2
CDR3nt: TGTGCCAGCAGCTTAGTGGCTCTAGCGGGGGGACCTAACTCCTACAATGAGCAGTTCTTC
CDR3aa: CASSLVALAGGPNSYNEQFF

abundance: many
v_gene: TRBV12-3/TRBV12-4
j_gene: TRBJ1-3
d_gene: .
CDR3nt: TGTGCCAGCAGTTTAGGGGGGGCAGTTGGAAACACCATATATTTT
CDR3aa: CASSLGGAVGNTIYF

abundance: .
v_gene: TRBV12-3/TRBV12-4
j_gene: TRBJ2-7
d_gene: .
CDR3nt: TGTGCCAGCACTACGGACAGTACCTACGAGCAGTACTTC
CDR3aa: CASTTDSTYEQYF

abundance: .
v_gene: TRBV12-3/TRBV12-4
j_gene: TRBJ2-3
d_gene: TRBD2
CDR3nt: TGTGCCAGCAGTTTAGTGCAACTAGCGGGCAGCACAGATACGCAGTATTTT
CDR3aa: CASSLVQLAGSTDTQYF

abundance: many
v_gene: TRBV28
j_gene: TRBJ2-3
d_gene: .
CDR3nt: TGTGCCAGCTCTAGGGGGGAGCGGGCAGATACGCAGTATTTT
CDR3aa: CASSRGERADTQYF

abundance: few
v_gene: TRBV4-1
j_gene: TRBJ1-2
d_gene: .
CDR3nt: TGCGCCAGCAGCCAAGGTCCCACAGGGAACTATGGCTACACCTTC
CDR3aa: CASSQGPTGNYGYTF

abundance: few
v_gene: TRBV12-3/TRBV12-4
j_gene: TRBJ1-4
d_gene: .
CDR3nt: TGTGCCAGCGGTCGCACCACAGGGCTGGGGCCCGAAAAACTGTTTTTT
CDR3aa: CASGRTTGLGPEKLFF

abundance: .
v_gene: TRBV7-2
j_gene: TRBJ2-7
d_gene: .
CDR3nt: TGTGCCAGCAGCTCCACGGGACTTTCTTACGAGCAGTACTTC
CDR3aa: CASSSTGLSYEQYF

abundance: few
v_gene: TRBV7-9
j_gene: TRBJ2-1
d_gene: .
CDR3nt: TGTGCCAGCAGCTTAGGTTGGAGGGTTGGATACAATGAGCAGTTCTTC
CDR3aa: CASSLGWRVGYNEQFF

abundance: .
v_gene: TRBV20-1
j_gene: TRBJ2-2
d_gene: TRBD1
CDR3nt: TGCAGTGCTTACCGCCGGGACAGCAACACCGGGGAGCTGTTTTTT
CDR3aa: CSAYRRDSNTGELFF

abundance: few
v_gene: TRBV29-1
j_gene: TRBJ2-3
d_gene: .
CDR3nt: TGCAGCGTGAGGGAAGGAGGGCTAGCTCGCGATACGCAGTATTTT
CDR3aa: CSVREGGLARDTQYF

abundance: .
v_gene: TRBV30
j_gene: TRBJ2-2
d_gene: TRBD1
CDR3nt: TGTGCCTGGAGTGTACAGGGGGGCGGTCGGACCGGGGAGCTGTTTTTT
CDR3aa: CAWSVQGGGRTGELFF

abundance: few
v_gene: TRBV4-1
j_gene: TRBJ1-6
d_gene: TRBD1
CDR3nt: TGCGCCAGCAGCCAACCAGACAGGGTCAATTCACCCCTCCACTTT
CDR3aa: CASSQPDRVNSPLHF

abundance: many
v_gene: TRBV2
j_gene: TRBJ2-3
d_gene: .
CDR3nt: TGTGCCAGCAGATCCTGGGCGGGGGCCACAGATACGCAGTATTTT
CDR3aa: CASRSWAGATDTQYF

abundance: few
v_gene: TRBV5-1
j_gene: TRBJ2-1
d_gene: TRBD2
CDR3nt: TGCGCCAGCAGCTTGGATAGCGGGCACTACAATGAGCAGTTCTTC
CDR3aa: CASSLDSGHYNEQFF

abundance: few
v_gene: TRBV7-9
j_gene: TRBJ1-4
d_gene: TRBD1
CDR3nt: TGTGCCAGCAGCCGGGACAGATTTCCAACTAATGAAAAACTGTTTTTT
CDR3aa: CASSRDRFPTNEKLFF

abundance: many
v_gene: TRBV4-2
j_gene: TRBJ2-1
d_gene: TRBD2
CDR3nt: TGTGCCAGCAGCCAAGAGTCTAGCGGAAATTACAATGAGCAGTTCTTC
CDR3aa: CASSQESSGNYNEQFF

abundance: few
v_gene: TRBV12-3/TRBV12-4
j_gene: TRBJ2-2
d_gene: TRBD2
CDR3nt: TGTGCCAGCAGTCATTCTGGGACTAGCCCCGGGGAGCTGTTTTTT
CDR3aa: CASSHSGTSPGELFF

abundance: .
v_gene: TRBV29-1
j_gene: TRBJ2-2
d_gene: .
CDR3nt: TGCAGCGGTCGAGCCTTGAACACCGGGGAGCTGTTTTTT
CDR3aa: CSGRALNTGELFF

abundance: few
v_gene: TRBV5-1
j_gene: TRBJ2-3
d_gene: TRBD2
CDR3nt: TGCGCCAGCAGCTCGGGACTAGCGGGGGACACAGATACGCAGTATTTT
CDR3aa: CASSSGLAGDTDTQYF

abundance: many
v_gene: TRBV11-2
j_gene: TRBJ1-1
d_gene: .
CDR3nt: TGTGCCAGCAGCTTAAGTGGGGTAACTGAAGCTTTCTTT
CDR3aa: CASSLSGVTEAFF

abundance: many
v_gene: TRBV10-3
j_gene: TRBJ2-1
d_gene: TRBD1
CDR3nt: TGTGCCATCAGTGAGGACAGGGGGCTTGGGAATGAGCAGTTCTTC
CDR3aa: CAISEDRGLGNEQFF

abundance: .
v_gene: TRBV5-1
j_gene: TRBJ2-2
d_gene: .
CDR3nt: TGCGCCAGCAGCTTGGTGGGGGAAACCGGGGAGCTGTTTTTT
CDR3aa: CASSLVGETGELFF

abundance: .
v_gene: TRBV2
j_gene: TRBJ2-7
d_gene: TRBD1
CDR3nt: TGTGCCAGCAGTGAAGCGCTTCTGGGGGACAGACCCTCCTACGAGCAGTACTTC
CDR3aa: CASSEALLGDRPSYEQYF

abundance: few
v_gene: TRBV11-3
j_gene: TRBJ2-7
d_gene: TRBD1
CDR3nt: TGTGCCAGCAGCTTAGATCCGGGACAGGGGCACGAGCAGTACTTC
CDR3aa: CASSLDPGQGHEQYF

abundance: few
v_gene: TRBV12-3/TRBV12-4
j_gene: TRBJ1-2
d_gene: .
CDR3nt: TGTGCCAGCAGGGCGGGTGGCTACACCTTC
CDR3aa: CASRAGGYTF

abundance: few
v_gene: TRBV2
j_gene: TRBJ1-1
d_gene: TRBD1
CDR3nt: TGTGCCAGCAGTGAAGCGCTCGACAGGGCGAACACTGAAGCTTTCTTT
CDR3aa: CASSEALDRANTEAFF

abundance: many
v_gene: TRBV7-8
j_gene: TRBJ2-1
d_gene: .
CDR3nt: TGTGCCAGCAGCTTAGATAGTCCTTACAATGAGCAGTTCTTC
CDR3aa: CASSLDSPYNEQFF

abundance: .
v_gene: TRBV19
j_gene: TRBJ1-1
d_gene: .
CDR3nt: TGTGCCAGTAGTATAATCCCCGGGGCCGGTGAAGCTTTCTTT
CDR3aa: CASSIIPGAGEAFF

abundance: many
v_gene: TRBV28
j_gene: TRBJ2-7
d_gene: .
CDR3nt: TGTGCCAGCAGTGGCTCGGACAGACCCTACGAGCAGTACTTC
CDR3aa: CASSGSDRPYEQYF

abundance: .
v_gene: TRBV9
j_gene: TRBJ2-3
d_gene: .
CDR3nt: TGTGCCAGCAGCCCCGGAGGGGCAGATACGCAGTATTTT
CDR3aa: CASSPGGADTQYF

abundance: .
v_gene: TRBV2
j_gene: TRBJ2-7
d_gene: TRBD2
CDR3nt: TGTGCCAGCAGTGAATCGGCTAGCGGCTTCTTC
CDR3aa: CASSESASGFF

abundance: .
v_gene: TRBV2
j_gene: TRBJ2-7
d_gene: .
CDR3nt: TGTGCCAGCAGTGAGACGACAACCTACGAGCAGTACTTC
CDR3aa: CASSETTTYEQYF

abundance: .
v_gene: TRBV4-3
j_gene: TRBJ1-2
d_gene: .
CDR3nt: TGCGCCAGCAGCCAAGAGTTGTTGGTGTATGGCTACACCTTC
CDR3aa: CASSQELLVYGYTF

abundance: few
v_gene: TRBV6-1
j_gene: TRBJ1-2
d_gene: TRBD1
CDR3nt: TGTGCCAGCAGGCCCAGGGACAGCAACTATGGCTACACCTTC
CDR3aa: CASRPRDSNYGYTF

abundance: .
v_gene: TRBV12-3/TRBV12-4
j_gene: TRBJ2-5
d_gene: .
CDR3nt: TGTGCCAGCAGGCCAGGGACGGGGCAGGAGACCCAGTACTTC
CDR3aa: CASRPGTGQETQYF

abundance: few
v_gene: TRBV12-3/TRBV12-4
j_gene: TRBJ2-3
d_gene: .
CDR3nt: TGTGCCAGCAGTTTTAACAGATTCACAGATACGCAGTATTTT
CDR3aa: CASSFNRFTDTQYF

abundance: .
v_gene: TRBV15
j_gene: TRBJ2-7
d_gene: .
CDR3nt: TGTGCCACCAGCAGAGATGCGGGATCTTTCTCCTACGAGCAGTACTTC
CDR3aa: CATSRDAGSFSYEQYF

abundance: .
v_gene: TRBV5-6
j_gene: TRBJ2-2
d_gene: TRBD2
CDR3nt: TGTGCCAGCAGCTTGGCGAATAGCGGGACCGGGGAGCTGTTTTTT
CDR3aa: CASSLANSGTGELFF

abundance: .
v_gene: TRBV5-1
j_gene: TRBJ2-2
d_gene: .
CDR3nt: TGCGCCAGCAGCTTTACCGCTACAGGCGGGGAGCTGTTTTTT
CDR3aa: CASSFTATGGELFF

abundance: few
v_gene: TRBV4-3
j_gene: TRBJ2-7
d_gene: .
CDR3nt: TGCGCCAGCAGCCAAGAAAGCAACAGGGAGCAGTACTTC
CDR3aa: CASSQESNREQYF

abundance: few
v_gene: TRBV24-1
j_gene: TRBJ2-3
d_gene: TRBD1
CDR3nt: TGTGCCACCAGTGATGTACGACAGGGGGGGTATGGCACAGATACGCAGTATTTT
CDR3aa: CATSDVRQGGYGTDTQYF

abundance: .
v_gene: TRBV7-2
j_gene: TRBJ2-5
d_gene: TRBD2
CDR3nt: TGTGCCAGCAGCTCGGACGCGGGGGGCCAAGAGACCCAGTACTTC
CDR3aa: CASSSDAGGQETQYF

abundance: many
v_gene: TRBV6-1
j_gene: TRBJ2-3
d_gene: .
CDR3nt: TGTGCCAGCAGCAAGGGGGATTTGAGAGGCACAGATACGCAGTATTTT
CDR3aa: CASSKGDLRGTDTQYF

abundance: few
v_gene: TRBV6-2/TRBV6-3
j_gene: TRBJ2-7
d_gene: .
CDR3nt: TGTGCCAGCAGTTTTAACCCAGGATCCTACGAGCAGTACTTC
CDR3aa: CASSFNPGSYEQYF